These T cell receptor beta chains were read from a single sample in a study of CD8+ T cells in alopecia areata. The table came from immunoSEQ multiplex PCR; TCRdb's copy has only in-frame clones and leaves some out. The table records a few hundred thousand clones, less than 45% of them present only once. The sequencing used CD4+ T cells sorted from blood, collected between weeks 36 and 40, from a patient treated with tofacitinib. All receptors come from a human donor with alopecia areata. Each CDR3 is given without its conserved first and last residue.

CDR3 protein | J gene | CDR3 length | V gene
ASSPTSGLSSVELF | TRBJ2-2 | 14 | TRBV5-4
SVSPGALYGYT | TRBJ1-2 | 11 | TRBV29-1
ASSTGVNQPQH | TRBJ1-5 | 11 | TRBV2
SVWAGEMNTEAF | TRBJ1-1 | 12 | TRBV29-1
ASSPGTGEETQY | TRBJ2-5 | 12 | TRBV5-1
ASSHEEGGRSQPQH | TRBJ1-5 | 14 | TRBV5-1
ASSSQETQY | TRBJ2-5 | 9 | TRBV7-9
AWSLDDNQPQH | TRBJ1-5 | 11 | TRBV30
SVTGPQAPYEQY | TRBJ2-7 | 12 | TRBV29-1
ASSLTLTSGGNEQF | TRBJ2-1 | 14 | TRBV7-3
ASSGRGAYQPQH | TRBJ1-5 | 12 | TRBV2
ASSLVAGARNQPQH | TRBJ1-5 | 14 | TRBV7-2
ASSLVPSSREKLF | TRBJ1-4 | 13 | TRBV11-2
ASSQETYGYT | TRBJ1-2 | 10 | TRBV18
ASSPGAAQIANEKLF | TRBJ1-4 | 15 | TRBV4-1
ASSYRGDRGTYEQY | TRBJ2-7 | 14 | TRBV4-3
SVGAGANVLT | TRBJ2-6 | 10 | TRBV29-1
AISDRAQYAGELF | TRBJ2-2 | 13 | TRBV10-3
SGRRGSTDTQY | TRBJ2-3 | 11 | TRBV29-1
SVARQGETNEKLF | TRBJ1-4 | 13 | TRBV29-1
ASSHGVQYGYT | TRBJ1-2 | 11 | TRBV19
ASSLAGVRTSDYNEQF | TRBJ2-1 | 16 | TRBV7-9
SAAPVLTDTQY | TRBJ2-3 | 11 | TRBV29-1
ASSLAQGGRINEQY | TRBJ2-7 | 14 | TRBV7-9
AWSATSGRAMNIQY | TRBJ2-4 | 14 | TRBV30
ASSSDLGETQY | TRBJ2-5 | 11 | TRBV5-1
SLGTPRGNEQF | TRBJ2-1 | 11 | TRBV29-1
ASSYTGTSFRAGETQY | TRBJ2-5 | 16 | TRBV5-1
ASSSQPNTEAF | TRBJ1-1 | 11 | TRBV7-3
ASSEATSGSGRQY | TRBJ2-7 | 13 | TRBV5-1
AWSGDSDTEAF | TRBJ1-1 | 11 | TRBV30
ASSYGQSEAF | TRBJ1-1 | 10 | TRBV28
SAATEETQY | TRBJ2-5 | 9 | TRBV29-1
ASSLQGPTFGYT | TRBJ1-2 | 12 | TRBV11-2
ASSLGAIRYNEQF | TRBJ2-1 | 13 | TRBV7-7
ATSSEKLF | TRBJ1-4 | 8 | TRBV15
ASSYTGTTGTEQY | TRBJ2-7 | 13 | TRBV7-9
AWSESRQGTGYT | TRBJ1-2 | 12 | TRBV30
SAATGSSSYEQY | TRBJ2-7 | 12 | TRBV29-1
ASSGASWATGGAMEQY | TRBJ2-7 | 16 | TRBV5-1
ASTLSPRGNYGYT | TRBJ1-2 | 13 | TRBV28